The T cell receptor beta chain under discussion was sequenced for a study of blood T cell repertoires in COVID-19. This clone was picked up one time. Study processing details: Cell counts per sample came from amplifying reference gene primers. Repertoires were generated with immunoSEQ multiplex PCR, while TCRdb's copy carries only in-frame clones and drops some. V and J calls and clone size follow that table, whereas D and trimming were derived from the DNA. The sample has some 500,000 clones; roughly 91% are singletons. This CDR3 has 14 residues. The ends were cut back, 4 bases at V and 3 bases at J, with 10 bases in the middle. Per the germline V gene, CDR1 is LNHDA and CDR2 is SQIVND (reference sequence).

The rearrangement joins TRBV19 to TRBJ1-5; D remains ambiguous. The source of this sequence is a woman aged 45-65 years with COVID-19, enrolled during active disease. Sequences were obtained from peripheral blood. CDR3 nucleotide sequence: TGTGCCAGTAGTAGTTGGCAGAACAATCAGCCCCAGCATTTT. Its protein is CASSSWQNNQPQHF.